Following are 15 T cell receptor beta chains from one sample sequenced in a study of blood T cell repertoires in COVID-19. Libraries were prepared by immunoSEQ multiplex PCR; TCRdb keeps only in-frame clonotypes and omits some of them. The data show 300,000 to 450,000 clones, around 87% seen once. Sequencing was carried out using PBMCs or T cells enriched from blood (not recorded which). The receptors originated from a man aged 25 to 40 who had recovered from COVID-19.

The V and J genes are TRBV18 and TRBJ2-1; 8 bases are shared with TRBD2. Germline V gene sequence: CDR1 KGHSH, CDR2 LQKENI. The V segment lost 3 bases and the J segment 0 bases; nucleotides outside the gene matches: 1. The CDR3 has 15 amino acids. The CDR3 loop reads CASSPREGSYNEQFF. DNA for the CDR3: TGTGCCAGCTCACCCCGGGAGGGCTCCTACAATGAGCAGTTCTTC.

This chain connects TRBV19 to TRBJ2-5; TRBD2 matches 7 bases. The CDR3 sequence is 13 residues long. V shed 8 bases, J shed 3 bases, and the junction held 6 bases outside the gene matches. Germline CDR1 and CDR2: LNHDA and SQIVND (reference sequence). The DNA of the CDR3 is TGTGCCAGTGGCACCGGGACTAAAGAGACCCAGTACTTC. Protein sequence: CASGTGTKETQYF.

The chain uses TRBV19 and TRBJ1-5; TRBD1 matches at 7 bases. With 9 bases clipped from V and 4 bases from J, the junction kept 9 bases outside the gene matches. There are 14 residues in the CDR3. Germline assignment: CDR1 LNHDA and CDR2 SQIVND (reference sequence). The CDR3 region is CASVEGQINQPQHF. CDR3 nucleotides: TGTGCCAGCGTCGAGGGACAGATAAATCAGCCCCAGCATTTT.

This rearrangement joins TRBV6-5 to TRBJ1-2; TRBD1 is a possible D gene (6 bases). CDR1 and CDR2 (germline): MNHEY, SVGAGI. V was cut by 2 bases and J by 6 bases, with 16 bases left in between. This CDR3 comprises 15 residues. The CDR3 nucleotides read TGTGCCAGCAGTTACGGTACAGGGAGAGAAAATGGCTACACCTTC. Protein: CASSYGTGRENGYTF.

The chain recombines TRBV6-1 with TRBJ2-1, with TRBD2 matching over 11 bases. The V segment lost 9 bases and the J segment 6 bases; nucleotides outside the gene matches: 10. The CDR3 contains 15 residues. Germline V gives CDR1 MNHNS, CDR2 SASEGT. The CDR3 spells CASYPLAGGPNEQFF. The CDR3 coding sequence is TGTGCCAGTTATCCCCTAGCGGGGGGCCCCAATGAGCAGTTCTTC.

This clone was picked up many times. V gene TRBV7-2 combines with J gene TRBJ1-5, with D unclear. The CDR3 totals 13 residues. V was pared by 3 bases and J by 0 bases, with 3 bases between. Germline V gene data show CDR1 as SGHTA and CDR2 as FQGNSA. CDR3 sequence (DNA): TGTGCCAGCAGCTTCCATAGCAATCAGCCCCAGCATTTT. Protein product: CASSFHSNQPQHF.

V and J are TRBV30 and TRBJ2-5, with a weak D call TRBD1 (5 bases). Germline CDR1 and CDR2: GTSNPN and SVGIG (reference sequence). CDR3 length: 14 residues. Trimming stripped 3 bases from V and 8 bases from J, with 19 bases between. In DNA form, the CDR3 reads TGTGCCTGGAGAAGCAGGGATCGGGCAGGTACCCAGTACTTC. It translates to CAWRSRDRAGTQYF.

This clone was seen once. The chain combines TRBV18 with TRBJ2-7, with a tentative D call TRBD1 (5 bases). V dropped 3 bases and J dropped 0 bases, with 9 bases sitting between them. Germline V gene data show CDR1 as KGHSH and CDR2 as LQKENI. The CDR3 has 14 residues. CDR3 nucleotides: TGTGCCAGCTCACCTCCCGACAGCTCCTACGAGCAGTACTTC. This sequence encodes CASSPPDSSYEQYF.

J is TRBJ2-7 and V is TRBV27; D uncertain. V shed 4 bases and J shed 2 bases, with 9 bases lying between them. The CDR3 sequence is 13 residues long. Germline values: CDR1 MNHEY, CDR2 SMNVEV (reference sequence). The CDR3 sequence: CASSSRGTYEQYF. CDR3 sequence (DNA): TGTGCCAGCAGTTCCCGTGGCACCTACGAGCAGTACTTC.

The J gene is TRBJ2-1, the V gene TRBV6-5, with 9 bases matching TRBD2. Germline trimming cut 5 bases from V and 6 bases from J; bases unmatched to any gene: 2. The length of the CDR3 is 13 residues. The germline gives CDR1 MNHEY, CDR2 SVGAGI. DNA for the CDR3: TGTGCCAGCAGTAGCGGGGGGATCAATGAGCAGTTCTTC. Translating it yields CASSSGGINEQFF.

V is TRBV21-1 and J is TRBJ2-7; the table's D gene call, TRBD1, was not cross checked with the DNA. TRBV21-1 has pseudogene status. The CDR3 is 12 amino acids. Here the CDR3 reads CASSRQPYEQYF. The CDR3 nucleotides read TGTGCCAGCAGCCGACAGCCCTACGAGCAGTACTTC.

The chain carries TRBV5-1 and TRBJ1-5, with D possibly matching TRBD1 (6 bases). This CDR3 spans 15 amino acids. The V end was cut by 0 bases, the J end by 5 bases, with 12 bases between. Looked up from germline, CDR1 is SGHRS and CDR2 is YFSETQ. The CDR3 coding sequence is TGCGCCAGCAGCTTGGGGTGGGGGCGTGATCAGCCCCAGCATTTT. It yields the protein CASSLGWGRDQPQHF.

The chain combines TRBV18 with TRBJ1-4; 7 bases are a match to TRBD1. The V and J ends lost 3 bases and 4 bases, in that order; junction bases with no gene match: 5. There are 15 residues in the CDR3. The germline CDR1 and CDR2 sequences are KGHSH and LQKENI. The chain's CDR3 is CASSPRGPINEKLFF. CDR3 DNA sequence: TGTGCCAGCTCACCTAGGGGGCCGATTAATGAAAAACTGTTTTTT.

This clone was seen once. The chain combines TRBV19 with TRBJ1-6; D perhaps matches TRBD1 (6 bases). From germline, CDR1 is LNHDA and CDR2 SQIVND (reference sequence). This CDR3 comprises 14 residues. The V and J ends lost 1 base and 10 bases respectively, with 11 bases between them. CDR3 sequence (DNA): TGTGCCAGTAGTATAGGACCAGGGGTATCACCCCTCCACTTT. It yields the protein CASSIGPGVSPLHF.

V gene TRBV30 combines with J gene TRBJ2-7, with D possibly TRBD1 on 6 matching bases. Trimming left V 5 bases short and J 6 bases short, with 17 bases between. This CDR3 is built from 13 residues. Germline CDR1 reads GTSNPN; CDR2 reads SVGIG (reference sequence). CDR3: CAWVKAGAGEQYF. The DNA of the CDR3 is TGTGCCTGGGTGAAGGCAGGGGCTGGCGAGCAGTACTTC.